The entry that follows covers one T cell receptor (beta chain) sequence. Its antigen is unidentified. The entry originates in a study of T cell responses to AZD1222 COVID-19 vaccine. Study results and caveats: At 160-218 and 743-854, vaccine-associated CD4 TCRs were dominant, and they spanned spike. Donors in the cohort were predominantly white British and more often female, and clonal diversity was possibly underestimated. Spike-specific TCR breadth rose after two AZD1222 doses, and depth rose as well. Just a handful of AZD1222 recipients were seropositive at baseline.

CDR3 size: 15 residues. Germline assignment: CDR1 MNHEY and CDR2 SVGAGI. The germline V and J ends were trimmed by 8 bases and 3 bases, with 17 bases remaining between them. Profiled with immunoSEQ multiplex PCR; TCRdb holds only in-frame clones, not every one. The sample comprises about 110,000 clones, 88% of which are singletons, and roughly 9.2% rests with the top ten. The clonotype was recovered from an adult in good health. The specimen comprised peripheral blood, sampled on day 0 of AZD1222 vaccination. V usage is TRBV6-5 and J usage is TRBJ1-5; the D gene is possibly TRBD1 (6 bases). CDR3: CASASTGMNNQPQHF. The CDR3 DNA reads as TGTGCCAGCGCTTCTACAGGGATGAACAATCAGCCCCAGCATTTT.